The 20 T cell receptor beta chains presented below share a single source sample, sequenced in a study of blood T cell repertoires in COVID-19. Assay: immunoSEQ multiplex PCR; the TCRdb copy retains only in-frame clones and omits some. The sample consists of some 150,000 clones, about 91% of them appearing once. Sequenced material: peripheral blood. These TCRs come from a woman in her 50s with acute or convalescent COVID-19.

Worth noting for this clone: Here the CDR3 omits its conserved ending phenylalanine or tryptophan, so a read error is the likely source. The DNA is omitted, as the CDR3 cannot be located on it reliably, and the CDR3 follows TCRdb's listing. The chain recombines TRBV1 with TRBJ2-7; the D call in the table, TRBD2, was not verified against the DNA. TRBV1 represents a pseudogene. Both ends counted, the CDR3 spans 13 residues. CDR3 sequence reads: CTSSLLNPGLALL.

The chain carries TRBV4-1 and TRBJ2-1, with 7 nucleotides matching TRBD2. Germline trimming cut 0 bases from V and 15 bases from J; bases unmatched to any gene: 11. The CDR3 has 14 residues. Germline values: CDR1 MGHRA, CDR2 YSYEKL. The CDR3 region is CASSQEGGSGSPFF. The CDR3 nucleotides are TGCGCCAGCAGCCAAGAGGGGGGTAGCGGGTCACCGTTCTTC.

The chain recombines TRBV7-3 with TRBJ1-1; no clear D. The V end lost 3 bases, the J end lost 0 bases, and 5 bases lay between the germline ends. This CDR3 is built from 13 residues. The germline V gene has CDR1 SGHTA and CDR2 FQGTGA. CDR3 sequence: CASSFGMNTEAFF. Written as DNA, the CDR3 is TGTGCCAGCAGCTTCGGGATGAACACTGAAGCTTTCTTT.

The V gene is TRBV6-2 or TRBV6-3, the J gene TRBJ2-5; 10 bases map to TRBD2. The V and J ends lost 3 bases and 5 bases, in that order; junction bases with no gene match: 9. The germline V gene encodes CDR1 MNHEY and CDR2 SVGEGT. The CDR3 consists of 16 residues. CDR3 amino acids: CASSYSALAGAETQYF. In DNA form, the CDR3 reads TGTGCCAGCAGTTATAGTGCCCTAGCGGGAGCGGAGACCCAGTACTTC.

The chain has TRBV9 and TRBJ1-5, with D perhaps TRBD1 (6 bases). The CDR3 has 17 amino acids. V gave up 4 bases and J gave up 0 bases, with 17 bases separating them. Germline V gene lookup returns CDR1 SGDLS and CDR2 YYNGEE. The CDR3 nucleotides are TGTGCCAGCAGCCCTAGGACAGATATTTATAGCAATCAGCCCCAGCATTTT. This sequence encodes CASSPRTDIYSNQPQHF.

The gene calls are TRBV6-6 and TRBJ1-1; TRBD1 is a possible D gene (6 bases). This CDR3 comprises 14 residues. Per germline, CDR1 MNHNY and CDR2 SVGAGI (reference sequence). V shed 2 bases and J shed 7 bases, with 14 bases lying between them. The DNA of the CDR3 is TGTGCCAGCAGTTACGAGGTCCAGGGGTTTGAAGCTTTCTTT. Amino acid sequence: CASSYEVQGFEAFF.

V is TRBV6-6 and J is TRBJ1-5, with TRBD1 as a possible D gene (6 bases). Trimming removed 2 bases at V and 0 bases at J, with 11 bases between. CDR1 is MNHNY and CDR2 is SVGAGI in the germline V gene (reference sequence). This CDR3 is built from 16 residues. CDR3 amino acids: CASSYATGYSNQPQHF. The CDR3, as DNA: TGTGCCAGCAGTTACGCGACAGGTTATAGCAATCAGCCCCAGCATTTT.

The chain joins TRBV7-2 to TRBJ1-2; D might be TRBD1 (6 bases). The V end was cut by 2 bases, the J end by 3 bases, with 10 bases between. This CDR3 contains 14 residues. Looked up from germline, CDR1 is SGHTA and CDR2 is FQGNSA. The CDR3 region is CASSLQGTYYGYTF. CDR3 coding DNA: TGTGCCAGCAGCTTACAGGGGACCTACTATGGCTACACCTTC.

This chain links TRBV5-4 with TRBJ2-7, with 10 bases identical to TRBD1. From germline, CDR1 is SGHNT and CDR2 YYREEE (reference sequence). The CDR3 is 15 amino acids. J gave up 5 bases and V 3 bases, and 8 bases lay outside the gene matches. The CDR3 DNA is TGTGCCAGCAGCTACCGACAGGGGGCTATGAACGAGCAGTACTTC. Its protein is CASSYRQGAMNEQYF.

The CDR3 protein is CASSARGLSNQPQHF. The CDR3 bases are TGTGCCAGCAGCGCCAGGGGGCTCAGCAATCAGCCCCAGCATTTT. This chain uses TRBV27 with TRBJ1-5, with 8 bases aligning to TRBD1. The CDR3 has 15 residues. In germline, CDR1 is MNHEY, CDR2 SMNVEV (reference sequence). The ends lost 6 bases at V and 1 base at J; junction bases unmatched: 5.

The gene calls are TRBV5-1 and TRBJ2-7; D possibly corresponds to TRBD1 (5 bases). The CDR3 runs 13 residues. Germline CDR1 and CDR2: SGHRS and YFSETQ. Trimming took 4 bases from V and 1 from J, leaving 9 bases between them. The CDR3 spells CASSGAGSYEQYF. In DNA form, the CDR3 reads TGCGCCAGCAGCGGGGCCGGATCCTACGAGCAGTACTTC.

This clone has just a few counts. The genes are TRBV7-2 and TRBJ2-7; 9 bases match TRBD2. The CDR3 sequence is 16 residues long. Germline V gives CDR1 SGHTA, CDR2 FQGNSA. J was trimmed by 4 bases and V by 5 bases; bases with no gene match: 12. CDR3 coding DNA: TGTGCCAGCAGCCTCGTAGGCGGGGGGGTACCTTACGAGCAGTACTTC. Translating it yields CASSLVGGGVPYEQYF.

V usage is TRBV11-3 and J usage is TRBJ1-2; the match to TRBD1 covers 12 bases. The length of the CDR3 is 14 residues. The junction had 3 bases not matched to a gene; V was cut back by 2 bases and J by 8 bases. Germline loops: CDR1 SGHNT, CDR2 YENEEA. The CDR3 here is CASSLSGTGGGYTF. The CDR3, as DNA: TGTGCCAGCAGCTTATCCGGGACAGGGGGCGGCTACACCTTC. The variable domain in full, completed from reference TRBV11-3 and TRBJ1-2, reads EAGVVQSPRYKIIEKKQPVAFWCNPISGHNTLYWYLQNLGQGPELLIRYENEEAVDDSQLPKDRFSAERLKGVDSTLKIQPAELGDSAVYLCASSLSGTGGGYTFGSGTRLTVV.

This chain connects TRBV10-1 to TRBJ2-2, with 13 positions matching TRBD2. J lost 5 bases, V lost 3 bases, and 3 bases had no gene match. This CDR3 has 16 residues. Germline CDR1 and CDR2: WNHNN and SYGVQD (reference sequence). The CDR3 spells CASSELAGGETGELFF. The DNA of the CDR3 is TGCGCCAGCAGTGAACTAGCGGGAGGGGAGACCGGGGAGCTGTTTTTT.

The gene calls are TRBV7-9 and TRBJ2-1; 9 bases align to TRBD2. Germline V gives CDR1 SEHNR, CDR2 FQNEAQ (reference sequence). V lost 5 bases, J lost 3 bases, and 8 bases stayed unmatched. The CDR3 totals 16 residues. CDR3 sequence reads: CASSKGLAGLYNEQFF. Here the CDR3 DNA reads TGTGCCAGCAGCAAGGGTCTAGCGGGACTCTACAATGAGCAGTTCTTC.

The gene calls are TRBV10-3 and TRBJ1-2; possible D gene TRBD1, 5 bases. The CDR3 is 13 amino acids. Trimming shortened V by 8 bases and J by 4 bases, and 14 bases separated the two germline ends. The germline V gene encodes CDR1 ENHRY and CDR2 SYGVKD. This chain's CDR3 is CAIESGQGYGYTF. The CDR3 bases are TGTGCCATCGAATCTGGACAAGGCTATGGCTACACCTTC.

The rearrangement links TRBV6-5 to TRBJ2-5; 7 bases line up with TRBD1. The germline gives CDR1 MNHEY, CDR2 SVGAGI. With V trimmed by 5 bases and J by 1 base, 7 bases remained unmatched. The CDR3 sequence is 15 residues long. CDR3: CASSNGDSLQETQYF. In DNA, the CDR3 is TGTGCCAGCAGTAACGGGGACAGCCTCCAAGAGACCCAGTACTTC.

The chain is built from TRBV5-1 and TRBJ2-5; 10 bases map to TRBD1. CDR1 and CDR2 (germline): SGHRS, YFSETQ. CDR3 length: 15 residues. V dropped 8 bases and J dropped 5; count of bases not matched to a gene: 12. This CDR3 is CASGVAGQGLETQYF. The CDR3 DNA reads as TGCGCCAGTGGTGTCGCGGGACAGGGGTTGGAGACCCAGTACTTC.

This clone was seen only a few times. The chain carries TRBV27 and TRBJ1-2, with 9 bases lining up with TRBD1. CDR1 is MNHEY and CDR2 is SMNVEV in the germline V gene (reference sequence). V was clipped by 6 bases and J by 7 bases; unmatched bases: 15. There are 16 residues in the CDR3. In nucleotides, the CDR3 is TGTGCCAGCAGCCCCCTCCGGGACAGGGTTTCGGTTGGCTACACCTTC. This translates into CASSPLRDRVSVGYTF.

This sequence joins TRBV18 and TRBJ1-2; D call uncertain. Trimming cost V 5 bases and J 8 bases, with 9 bases left between them. The CDR3 spans 11 residues. Germline-derived CDR1 and CDR2 are KGHSH and LQKENI. The CDR3 protein is CASSSGEGYTF. DNA for the CDR3: TGTGCCAGCTCATCCGGGGAGGGCTACACCTTC.